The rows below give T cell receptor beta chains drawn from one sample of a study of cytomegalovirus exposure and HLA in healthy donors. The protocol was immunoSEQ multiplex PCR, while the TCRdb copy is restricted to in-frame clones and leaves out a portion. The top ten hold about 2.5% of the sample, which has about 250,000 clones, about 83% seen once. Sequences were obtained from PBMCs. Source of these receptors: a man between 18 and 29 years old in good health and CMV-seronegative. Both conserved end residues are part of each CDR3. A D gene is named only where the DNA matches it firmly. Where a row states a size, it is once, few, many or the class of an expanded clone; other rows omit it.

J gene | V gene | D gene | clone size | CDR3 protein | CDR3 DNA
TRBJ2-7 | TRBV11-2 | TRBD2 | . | CASSLDRGAYEQYF | TGTGCCAGCAGCTTAGATCGGGGGGCCTACGAGCAGTACTTC
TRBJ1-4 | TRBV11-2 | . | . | CASSAEFYDEKLFF | TGTGCCAGCAGCGCCGAGTTTTACGATGAAAAACTGTTTTTT
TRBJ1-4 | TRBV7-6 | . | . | CASSPDRRYNEKLFF | TGTGCCAGCAGCCCCGACAGGCGTTATAATGAAAAACTGTTTTTT
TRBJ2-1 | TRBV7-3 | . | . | CASSSPYVNEQFF | TGTGCCAGCAGCTCCCCTTATGTCAATGAGCAGTTCTTC
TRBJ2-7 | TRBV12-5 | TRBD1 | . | CASGLGGTGEIYGGPEQYF | TGTGCTAGTGGTTTGGGAGGGACAGGGGAGATTTACGGGGGCCCGGAGCAGTACTTC
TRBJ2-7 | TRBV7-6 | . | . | CASSPSPYGGPLDEQYF | TGTGCCAGCAGCCCATCCCCATATGGGGGCCCCCTTGACGAGCAGTACTTC
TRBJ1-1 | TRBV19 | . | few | CASSGGSNLFTEAFF | TGTGCCAGTAGTGGAGGGTCCAATCTCTTCACTGAAGCTTTCTTT
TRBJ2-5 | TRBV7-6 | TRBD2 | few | CASSSPGLAQETQYF | TGTGCCAGCAGCTCACCGGGACTAGCCCAAGAGACCCAGTACTTC
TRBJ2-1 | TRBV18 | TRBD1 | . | CASSPSEGGTANEQFF | TGTGCCAGCTCACCATCGGAAGGGGGCACTGCCAATGAGCAGTTCTTC
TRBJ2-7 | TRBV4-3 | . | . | CASSQDRGISSYEQYF | TGCGCCAGCAGCCAAGATAGGGGAATATCGTCCTACGAGCAGTACTTC
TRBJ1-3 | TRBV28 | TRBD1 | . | CASGYRGPNTIYF | TGTGCCAGCGGATACAGGGGGCCTAACACCATATATTTT
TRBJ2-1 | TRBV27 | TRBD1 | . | CASSLLGTGLGEQFF | TGTGCCAGCAGTTTATTGGGGACAGGACTTGGGGAGCAGTTCTTC
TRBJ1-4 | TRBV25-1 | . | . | CASSEPSRGEKLFF | TGTGCCAGCAGTGAGCCTTCCCGGGGTGAAAAACTGTTTTTT
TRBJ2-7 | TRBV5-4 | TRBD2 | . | CASSFWGEGWSYEQYF | TGTGCCAGCAGCTTTTGGGGGGAGGGCTGGTCCTACGAGCAGTACTTC
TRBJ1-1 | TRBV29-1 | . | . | CSASFREGEAFF | TGCAGCGCCTCATTCAGGGAGGGTGAAGCTTTCTTT
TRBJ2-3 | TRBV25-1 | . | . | CASSERRQAISTDTQYF | TGTGCCAGCAGTGAAAGGCGACAGGCCATAAGCACAGATACGCAGTATTTT
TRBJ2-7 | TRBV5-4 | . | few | CASSLDPSSYEQYF | TGTGCCAGCAGCTTGGACCCGAGCTCCTACGAGCAGTACTTC
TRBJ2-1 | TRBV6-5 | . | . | CASSPVDRGMNEQFF | TGTGCCAGCAGCCCCGTGGACCGGGGGATGAATGAGCAGTTCTTC
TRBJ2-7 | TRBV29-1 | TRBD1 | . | CSVMTGRLNNYEQYF | TGCAGCGTAATGACAGGGCGCCTTAATAACTACGAGCAGTACTTC
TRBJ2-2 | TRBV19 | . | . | CASSSYHTGELFF | TGTGCCAGTAGCTCCTACCACACCGGGGAGCTGTTTTTT
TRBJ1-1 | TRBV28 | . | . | CASSLEGNTEAFF | TGTGCCAGCAGTTTAGAGGGGAACACTGAAGCTTTCTTT
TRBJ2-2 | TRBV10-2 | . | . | CASSDPGLPSGELFF | TGCGCCAGCAGTGATCCGGGACTCCCCTCCGGGGAGCTGTTTTTT
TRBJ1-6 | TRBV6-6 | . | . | CASSGATNTGNSPLHF | TGTGCCAGCAGTGGGGCCACCAACACCGGGAATTCACCCCTCCACTTT
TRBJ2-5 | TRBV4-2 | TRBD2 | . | CASSQDRAGGPWETQYF | TGTGCCAGCAGCCAAGATCGGGCGGGAGGGCCGTGGGAGACCCAGTACTTC
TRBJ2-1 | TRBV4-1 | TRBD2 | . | CASSPSGLAVYNEQFF | TGCGCCAGCAGCCCTTCGGGACTAGCGGTTTACAATGAGCAGTTCTTC
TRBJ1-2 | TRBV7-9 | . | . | CASSIPADTYGYTF | TGTGCCAGCAGCATTCCCGCCGACACCTATGGCTACACCTTC
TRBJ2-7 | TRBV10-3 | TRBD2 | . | CAAKMPSGLAVYEQYF | TGTGCCGCAAAAATGCCAAGCGGGCTAGCGGTCTACGAGCAGTACTTC
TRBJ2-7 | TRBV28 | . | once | CASQPYREGPGEQYF | TGTGCCAGCCAACCCTACAGGGAAGGACCGGGCGAGCAGTACTTC
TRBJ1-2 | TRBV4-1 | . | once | CASSQEGRFSNYGYTF | TGCGCCAGCAGCCAAGAAGGCAGGTTCTCTAACTATGGCTACACCTTC
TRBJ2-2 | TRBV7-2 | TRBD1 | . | CASSLTGPGELFF | TGTGCCAGCAGCCTGACAGGGCCCGGGGAGCTGTTTTTT